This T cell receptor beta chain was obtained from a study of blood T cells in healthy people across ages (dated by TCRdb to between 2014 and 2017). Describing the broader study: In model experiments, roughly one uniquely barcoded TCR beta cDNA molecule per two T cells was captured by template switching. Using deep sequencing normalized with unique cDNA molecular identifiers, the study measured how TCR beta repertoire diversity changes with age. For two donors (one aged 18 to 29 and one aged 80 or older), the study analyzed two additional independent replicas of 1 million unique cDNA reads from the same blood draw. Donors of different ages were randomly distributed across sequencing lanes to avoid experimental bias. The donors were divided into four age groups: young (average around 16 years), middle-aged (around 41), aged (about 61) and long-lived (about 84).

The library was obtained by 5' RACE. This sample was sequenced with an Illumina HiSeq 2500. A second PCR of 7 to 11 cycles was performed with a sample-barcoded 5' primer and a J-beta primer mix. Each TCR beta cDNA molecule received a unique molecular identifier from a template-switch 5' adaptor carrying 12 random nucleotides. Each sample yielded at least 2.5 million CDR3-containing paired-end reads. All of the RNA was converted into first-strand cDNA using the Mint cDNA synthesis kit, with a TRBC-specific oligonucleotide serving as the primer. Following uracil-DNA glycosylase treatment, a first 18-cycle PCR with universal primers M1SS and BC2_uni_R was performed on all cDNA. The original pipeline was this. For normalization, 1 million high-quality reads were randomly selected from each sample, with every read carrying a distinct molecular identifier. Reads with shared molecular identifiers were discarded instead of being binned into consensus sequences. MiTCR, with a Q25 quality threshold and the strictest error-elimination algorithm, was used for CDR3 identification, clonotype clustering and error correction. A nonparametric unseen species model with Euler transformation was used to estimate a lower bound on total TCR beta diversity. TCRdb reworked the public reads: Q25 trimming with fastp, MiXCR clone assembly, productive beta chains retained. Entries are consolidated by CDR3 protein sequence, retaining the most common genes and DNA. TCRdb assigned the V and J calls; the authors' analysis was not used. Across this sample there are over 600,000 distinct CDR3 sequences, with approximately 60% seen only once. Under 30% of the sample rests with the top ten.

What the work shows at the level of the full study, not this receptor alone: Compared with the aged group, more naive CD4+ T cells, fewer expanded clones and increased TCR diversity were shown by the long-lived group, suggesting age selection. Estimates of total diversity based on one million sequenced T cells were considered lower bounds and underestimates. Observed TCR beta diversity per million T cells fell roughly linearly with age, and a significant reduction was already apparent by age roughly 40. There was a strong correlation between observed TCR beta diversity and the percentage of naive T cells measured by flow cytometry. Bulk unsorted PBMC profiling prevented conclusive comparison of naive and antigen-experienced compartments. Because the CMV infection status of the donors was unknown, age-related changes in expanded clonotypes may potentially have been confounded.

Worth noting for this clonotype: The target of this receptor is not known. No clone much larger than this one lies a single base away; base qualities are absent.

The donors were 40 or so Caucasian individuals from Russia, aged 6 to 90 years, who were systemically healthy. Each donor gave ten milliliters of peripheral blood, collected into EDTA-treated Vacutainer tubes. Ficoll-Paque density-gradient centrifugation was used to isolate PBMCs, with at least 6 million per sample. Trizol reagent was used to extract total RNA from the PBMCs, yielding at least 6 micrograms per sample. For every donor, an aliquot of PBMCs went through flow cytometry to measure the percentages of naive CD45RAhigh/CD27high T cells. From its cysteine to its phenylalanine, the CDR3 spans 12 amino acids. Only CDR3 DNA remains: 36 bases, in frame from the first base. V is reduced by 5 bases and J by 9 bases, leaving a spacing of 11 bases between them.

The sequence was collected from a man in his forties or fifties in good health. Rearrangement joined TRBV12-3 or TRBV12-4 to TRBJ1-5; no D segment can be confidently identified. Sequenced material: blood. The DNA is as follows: TGTGCCAGCAGTACAGATAGCGGGCCCCAGCATTTT. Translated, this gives CASSTDSGPQHF.